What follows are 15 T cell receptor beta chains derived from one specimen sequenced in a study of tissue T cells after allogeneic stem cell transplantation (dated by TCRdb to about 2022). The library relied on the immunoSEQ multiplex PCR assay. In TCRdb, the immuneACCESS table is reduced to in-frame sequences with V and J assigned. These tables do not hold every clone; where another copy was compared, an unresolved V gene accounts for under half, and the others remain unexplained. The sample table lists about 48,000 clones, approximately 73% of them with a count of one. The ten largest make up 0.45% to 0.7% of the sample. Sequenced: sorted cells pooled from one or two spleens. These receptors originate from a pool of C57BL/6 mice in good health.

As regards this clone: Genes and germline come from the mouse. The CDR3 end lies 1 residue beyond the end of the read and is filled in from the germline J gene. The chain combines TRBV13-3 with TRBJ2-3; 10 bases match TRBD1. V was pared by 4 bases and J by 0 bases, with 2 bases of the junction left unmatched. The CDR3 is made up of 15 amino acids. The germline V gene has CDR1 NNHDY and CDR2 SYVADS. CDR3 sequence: CASSRQGASAETLYF. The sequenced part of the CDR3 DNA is TGTGCCAGCAGTCGACAGGGGGCAAGTGCAGAAACGCTGTAT.

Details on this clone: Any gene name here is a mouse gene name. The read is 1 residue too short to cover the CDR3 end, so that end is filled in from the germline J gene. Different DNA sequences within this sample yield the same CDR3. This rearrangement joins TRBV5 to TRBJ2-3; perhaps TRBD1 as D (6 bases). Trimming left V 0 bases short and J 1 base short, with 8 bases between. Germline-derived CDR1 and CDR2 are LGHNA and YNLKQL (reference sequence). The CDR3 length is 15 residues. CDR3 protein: CASSQDYRGAETLYF. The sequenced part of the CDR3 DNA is TGTGCCAGCAGCCAAGATTACAGGGGTGCAGAAACGCTGTAT.

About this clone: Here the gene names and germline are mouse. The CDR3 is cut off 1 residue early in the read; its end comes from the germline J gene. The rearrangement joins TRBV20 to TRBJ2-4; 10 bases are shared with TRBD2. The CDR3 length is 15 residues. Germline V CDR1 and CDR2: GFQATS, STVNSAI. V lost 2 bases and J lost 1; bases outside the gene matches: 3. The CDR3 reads CGARSWGGGQNTLYF. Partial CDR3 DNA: TGTGGTGCTAGGTCCTGGGGGGGCGGTCAAAACACCTTGTAC.

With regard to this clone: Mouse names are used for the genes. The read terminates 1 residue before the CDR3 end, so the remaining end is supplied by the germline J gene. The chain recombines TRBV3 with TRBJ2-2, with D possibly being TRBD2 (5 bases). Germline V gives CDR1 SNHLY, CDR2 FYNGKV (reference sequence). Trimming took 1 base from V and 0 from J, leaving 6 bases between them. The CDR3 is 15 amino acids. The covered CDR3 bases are TGTGCCAGCAGCTTAGACTGGACAAACACCGGGCAGCTCTAC. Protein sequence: CASSLDWTNTGQLY. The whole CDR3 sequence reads CASSLDWTNTGQLYF.

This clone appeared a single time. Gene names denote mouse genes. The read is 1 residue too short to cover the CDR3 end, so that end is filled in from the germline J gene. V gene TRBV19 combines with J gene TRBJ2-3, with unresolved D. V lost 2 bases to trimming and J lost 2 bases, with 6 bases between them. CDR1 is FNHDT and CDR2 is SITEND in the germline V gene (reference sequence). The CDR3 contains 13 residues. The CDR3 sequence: CASSMDAAETLYF. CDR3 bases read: TGTGCCAGCAGTATGGACGCTGCAGAAACGCTGTAT.

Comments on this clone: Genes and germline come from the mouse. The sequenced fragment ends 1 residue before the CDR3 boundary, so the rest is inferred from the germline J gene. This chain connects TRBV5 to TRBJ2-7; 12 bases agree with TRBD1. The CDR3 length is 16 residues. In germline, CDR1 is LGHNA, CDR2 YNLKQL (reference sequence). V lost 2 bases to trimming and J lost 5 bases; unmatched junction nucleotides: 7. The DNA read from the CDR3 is TGTGCCAGCAGCCAAATGCCCGGGACAGGGGGCGATGAACAGTAC. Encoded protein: CASSQMPGTGGDEQY. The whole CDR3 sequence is CASSQMPGTGGDEQYF.

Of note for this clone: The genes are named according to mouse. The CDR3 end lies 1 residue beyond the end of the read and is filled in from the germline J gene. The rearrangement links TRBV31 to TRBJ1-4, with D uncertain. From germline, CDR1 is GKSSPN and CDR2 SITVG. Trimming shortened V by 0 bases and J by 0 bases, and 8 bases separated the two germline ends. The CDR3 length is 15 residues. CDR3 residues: CAWSLPEISNERLFF. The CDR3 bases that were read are TGTGCCTGGAGTCTACCAGAAATTTCCAACGAAAGATTATTT. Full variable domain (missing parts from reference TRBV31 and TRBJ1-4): AQTIHQWPVAEIKAVGSPLSLGCTIKGKSSPNLYWYWQATGGTLQQLFYSITVGQVESVVQLNLSASRPKDDQFILSTEKLLLSHSGFYLCAWSLPEISNERLFFGHGTKLSVL.

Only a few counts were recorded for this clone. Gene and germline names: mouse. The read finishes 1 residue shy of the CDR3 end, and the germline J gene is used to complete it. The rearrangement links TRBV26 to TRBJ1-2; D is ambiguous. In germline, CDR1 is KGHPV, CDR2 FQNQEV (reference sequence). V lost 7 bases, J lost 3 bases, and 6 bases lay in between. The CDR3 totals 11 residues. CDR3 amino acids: CASTGDSDYTF. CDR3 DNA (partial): TGTGCCAGCACCGGGGACTCCGACTACACC.

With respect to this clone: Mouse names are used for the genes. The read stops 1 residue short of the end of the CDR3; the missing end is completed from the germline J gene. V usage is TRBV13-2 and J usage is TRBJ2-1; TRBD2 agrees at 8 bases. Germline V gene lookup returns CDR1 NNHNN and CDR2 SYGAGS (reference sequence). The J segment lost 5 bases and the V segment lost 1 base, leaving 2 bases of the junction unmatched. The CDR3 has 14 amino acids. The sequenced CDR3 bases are TGTGCCAGCGGTGATAGGGGGGGGCATGCTGAGCAGTTC. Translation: CASGDRGGHAEQF. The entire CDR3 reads CASGDRGGHAEQFF.

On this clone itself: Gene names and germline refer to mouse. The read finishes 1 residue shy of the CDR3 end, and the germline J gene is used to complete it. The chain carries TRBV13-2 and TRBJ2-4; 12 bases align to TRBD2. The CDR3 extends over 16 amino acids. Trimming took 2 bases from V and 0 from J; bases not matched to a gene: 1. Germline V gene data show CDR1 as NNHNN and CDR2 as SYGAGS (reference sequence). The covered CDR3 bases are TGTGCCAGCGGTGAGGACTGGGGGGGGAGTCAAAACACCTTGTAC. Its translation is CASGEDWGGSQNTLY. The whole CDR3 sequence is CASGEDWGGSQNTLYF.

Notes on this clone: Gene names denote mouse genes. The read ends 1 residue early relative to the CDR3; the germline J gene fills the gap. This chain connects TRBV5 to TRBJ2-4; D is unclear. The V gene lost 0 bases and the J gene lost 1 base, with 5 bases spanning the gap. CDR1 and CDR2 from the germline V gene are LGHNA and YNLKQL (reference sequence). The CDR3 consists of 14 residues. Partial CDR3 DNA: TGTGCCAGCAGCCAAGATGGCCGTCAAAACACCTTGTAC. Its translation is CASSQDGRQNTLY. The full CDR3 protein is CASSQDGRQNTLYF.

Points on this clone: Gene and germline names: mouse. This CDR3 reads CASSRGGAETLYF. The sequenced CDR3 bases are TGTGCCAGCAGTCGAGGGGGCGCAGAAACGCTGTAT. V and J are TRBV24 and TRBJ2-3, with D perhaps TRBD1 (7 bases). The read ends 1 residue early relative to the CDR3; the germline J gene fills the gap. The CDR3 extends over 13 amino acids. Trimming pared 4 bases from V and 3 bases from J, leaving 8 bases between. Germline V gives CDR1 KGHTA, CDR2 FRNEEI.

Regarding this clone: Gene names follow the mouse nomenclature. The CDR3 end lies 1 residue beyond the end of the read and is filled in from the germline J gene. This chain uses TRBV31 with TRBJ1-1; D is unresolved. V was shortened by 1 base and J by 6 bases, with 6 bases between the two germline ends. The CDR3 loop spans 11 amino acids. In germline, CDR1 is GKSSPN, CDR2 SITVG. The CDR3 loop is CAWSPLPEVFF. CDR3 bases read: TGTGCCTGGAGTCCCCTTCCAGAAGTCTTC.

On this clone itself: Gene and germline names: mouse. The DNA read from the CDR3 is TGTGCCAGCAGCCACCCCGGGACAAATAACTATGCTGAGCAGTTC. It codes for CASSHPGTNNYAEQF. The entire CDR3 reads CASSHPGTNNYAEQFF. The chain is built from TRBV2 and TRBJ2-1, with D possibly being TRBD1 (6 bases). Read data end 1 residue before the CDR3 end; the end is taken from the germline J gene. CDR1 is LGHNA and CDR2 is YSYQKL in the germline V gene. CDR3 length: 16 amino acids. Trimming cost V 3 bases and J 0 bases, with 12 bases left between them.

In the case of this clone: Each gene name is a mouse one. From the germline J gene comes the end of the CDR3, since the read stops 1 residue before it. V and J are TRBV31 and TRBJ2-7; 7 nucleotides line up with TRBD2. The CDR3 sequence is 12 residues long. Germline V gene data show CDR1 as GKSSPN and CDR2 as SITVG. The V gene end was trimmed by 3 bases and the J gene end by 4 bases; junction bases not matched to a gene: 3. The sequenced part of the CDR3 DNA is TGTGCCTGGAGGACTGGGTGGTATGAACAGTAC. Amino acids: CAWRTGWYEQY. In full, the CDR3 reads CAWRTGWYEQYF.